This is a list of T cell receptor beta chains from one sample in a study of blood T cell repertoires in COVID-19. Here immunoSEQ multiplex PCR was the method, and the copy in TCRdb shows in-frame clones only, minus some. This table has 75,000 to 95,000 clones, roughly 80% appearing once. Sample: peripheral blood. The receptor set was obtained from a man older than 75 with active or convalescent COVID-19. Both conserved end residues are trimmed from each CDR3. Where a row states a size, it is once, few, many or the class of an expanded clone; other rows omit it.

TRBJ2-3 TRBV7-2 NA ASSLVLTDTQY
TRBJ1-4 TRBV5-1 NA ASSSGTTGYNEKLF
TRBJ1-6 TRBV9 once ASSGSSYNSPLH
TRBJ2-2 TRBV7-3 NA ASARQGWSGELF
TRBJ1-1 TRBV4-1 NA ASSQRTDTLNTEAF
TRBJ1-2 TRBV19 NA ASSAGRLYGYT
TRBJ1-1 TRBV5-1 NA ASSLLRGTEAF
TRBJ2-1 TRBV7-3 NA ASSSGGEQF
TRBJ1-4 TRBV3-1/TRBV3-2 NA ASSQGSNGEKLF
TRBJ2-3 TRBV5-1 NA ASRLAGGNTDTQY
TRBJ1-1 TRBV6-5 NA ASSYGQINTEAF
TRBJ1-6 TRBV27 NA ASSFGVGPLH
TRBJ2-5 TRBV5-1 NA ASSLGQRGNQETQY
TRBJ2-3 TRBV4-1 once ASSQDLGAVLTDTQY